These 21 T cell receptor beta chains originate from one sample sequenced in a study of blood T cells in healthy people across ages. A second about 7 to 12 cycle PCR used barcoded and J-beta primers. A single record per CDR3 protein comes from TCRdb applying MiXCR to the 5' RACE reads. The sample consists of 800,000 or so distinct CDR3 sequences, 20% to 30% of them appearing once. These data also featured in a second study, about T cells of mothers and their children.

The sample taken for sequencing was blood. Receptors originate from a boy aged 10-17 years in good health.

The chain couples TRBV6-2 or TRBV6-3 to TRBJ2-7; weak D call: TRBD2 (7 bases). The CDR3 sequence is 15 residues long. Germline values: CDR1 MNHEY, CDR2 SVGEGT. Trimming left V 4 bases short and J 3 bases short, with 16 bases between. CDR3 nucleotide sequence: TGTGCCAGCAGTTCCCTCGGGGGGCGGATCTACGAGCAGTACTTC. Protein product: CASSSLGGRIYEQYF.

Only a few counts were recorded for this clonotype. The chain recombines TRBV5-1 with TRBJ2-5; D ambiguous. Matching the DNA end better, TRBJ2-7 makes the J call doubtful. Per the germline V gene, CDR1 is SGHRS and CDR2 is YFSETQ. CDR3 length: 14 amino acids. The CDR3 loop reads CASSALGFSYEQYF. The CDR3 DNA reads as TGCGCCAGCAGCGCACTGGGGTTTTCCTACGAGCAGTACTTC.

This clonotype appeared a few times. The J gene is TRBJ2-1, the V gene TRBV10-3; a weak D match, TRBD2 (6 bases). The J call may be faulty, since TRBJ2-5 better matches the DNA end. CDR3 length: 13 residues. Germline V lookup: CDR1 ENHRY, CDR2 SYGVKD. CDR3 in DNA: TGTGCCATCAGTGACGGGGAGGCAGAGACCCAGTACTTC. This gives the protein CAISDGEAETQYF.

This chain uses TRBV20-1 with TRBJ2-1; a weak D match, TRBD2 (6 bases). This CDR3 comprises 17 residues. Per germline, CDR1 DFQATT and CDR2 SNEGSKA (reference sequence). V lost 5 bases to trimming and J lost 5 bases, with 25 bases between them. CDR3 nucleotides: TGCAGTGCTCCCAAAGGGCCTGAAGCGGGTAGGAACAATGAGCAGTTCTTC. This sequence encodes CSAPKGPEAGRNNEQFF.

This clonotype was picked up a small number of times. J is TRBJ1-1 and V is TRBV29-1; weak D call: TRBD1 (6 bases). Trimming took off 5 bases at V and 5 bases at J, with 15 bases between the two ends. The CDR3 sequence is 13 residues long. Germline V gene sequence: CDR1 SQVTM, CDR2 ANQGSEA. DNA for the CDR3: TGCAGCGTTAGTGAGGGAGGGGGAACTGAAGCTTTCTTT. Its protein product is CSVSEGGGTEAFF.

The CDR3 region is CASRDYHYGYTF. CDR3 DNA: TGTGCCAGCAGGGATTACCACTATGGCTACACCTTC. This chain joins TRBV7-3 and TRBJ1-2; D remains unclear. This CDR3 contains 12 residues. Per germline, CDR1 SGHTA and CDR2 FQGTGA. V was trimmed by 6 bases and J by 3 bases, leaving 8 bases between them.

This clonotype was observed a few times. The V gene is TRBV29-1, the J gene TRBJ2-5, with 9 bases that match TRBD2. The CDR3 has 12 amino acids. V trimming: 4 bases; J trimming: 12 bases; junction bases outside the gene matches: 9. CDR1 and CDR2 from the germline V gene are SQVTM and ANQGSEA. CDR3 nucleotides: TGCAGCGTTGCGGCTAGCGGGACGGTGAAGTACTTC. Translating gives CSVAASGTVKYF.

This clonotype has only a few counts. The chain recombines TRBV6-6 with TRBJ1-3; 7 bases agree with TRBD1. Germline CDR1 and CDR2: MNHNY and SVGAGI (reference sequence). The CDR3 covers 16 residues. V lost 8 bases to trimming and J lost 0 bases; unmatched junction nucleotides: 10. CDR3 protein: CASALTGFNSGNTIYF. The CDR3 region has the DNA TGTGCCAGCGCCCTGACAGGGTTCAACTCTGGAAACACCATATATTTT.

Only a few counts were recorded for this clonotype. The genes are TRBV5-1 and TRBJ2-1; the D call may be TRBD1 or TRBD2 (6 bases each). The germline V gene encodes CDR1 SGHRS and CDR2 YFSETQ. The CDR3 consists of 15 residues. Deletions cut 5 bases from V and 2 bases from J, with 14 bases between. The CDR3 region is CASSSGQTTYNEQFF. CDR3 in DNA: TGCGCCAGCAGTAGCGGACAGACCACCTACAATGAGCAGTTCTTC.

This clonotype was counted between two and nine times. The genes are TRBV2 and TRBJ2-3; the D gene could be TRBD1 or TRBD2 (6 bases each). The V end lost 8 bases, the J end lost 4 bases, and 19 bases lay between the germline ends. This CDR3 has 15 amino acids. Germline lookup yields CDR1 SNHLY and CDR2 FYNNEI. The DNA of the CDR3 is TGTGCCAGCCAGCAATGGCAGGGGACTTCAGATACGCAGTATTTT. Translated, it gives CASQQWQGTSDTQYF.

The J gene is TRBJ1-3, the V gene TRBV24-1; D not certain. CDR1 is KGHDR and CDR2 is SFDVKD in the germline V gene. Trimming pared 7 bases from V and 2 bases from J, leaving 8 bases between. The CDR3 contains 13 residues. This CDR3 is CATRAAAGNTIYF. DNA for the CDR3: TGTGCCACCAGGGCCGCGGCTGGAAACACCATATATTTT.

The CDR3 DNA is TGTGCCAGCAGCTCAGCCATACAGGGCGAAAAACTGTTTTTT. The encoded protein is CASSSAIQGEKLFF. The rearrangement links TRBV11-2 to TRBJ1-4; D possibly corresponds to TRBD1 (6 bases). V lost 4 bases and J 8 bases, leaving 14 bases between the germline ends. This CDR3 contains 14 residues. Per germline, CDR1 SGHAT and CDR2 FQNNGV.

This clonotype was seen only a few times. The rearrangement uses TRBV5-1 and TRBJ2-1; D remains unclear. Germline CDR1 is SGHRS and CDR2 is YFSETQ. This CDR3 is built from 16 residues. V was pared by 2 bases and J by 3 bases, with 15 bases between. CDR3 sequence: CASSLVRGTYYNEQFF. CDR3 in DNA: TGCGCCAGCAGCTTAGTACGCGGCACCTACTACAATGAGCAGTTCTTC.

The chain combines TRBV27 with TRBJ1-5, with TRBD1 identical over 7 bases. V shed 6 bases and J 2 bases; nucleotides not matched to a gene: 7. This CDR3 spans 15 amino acids. CDR1 is MNHEY and CDR2 is SMNVEV in the germline V gene (reference sequence). CDR3 nucleotide sequence: TGTGCCAGCAGGGGACAGTTCCGTGGCAATCAGCCCCAGCATTTT. It yields the protein CASRGQFRGNQPQHF.

The V and J genes are TRBV28 and TRBJ2-5; maybe TRBD1 (5 bases). V was pared by 1 base and J by 5 bases, with 11 bases between. Looked up from germline, CDR1 is MDHEN and CDR2 is SYDVKM. This CDR3 is 14 amino acids long. CDR3: CASSLSGFGETQYF. CDR3 nucleotide sequence: TGTGCCAGCAGTTTATCAGGGTTCGGGGAGACCCAGTACTTC.

In this sample, this clonotype turned up a few times. CDR3 region: CAISESSLWAEQFF. The CDR3 DNA reads TGTGCCATCAGTGAGTCTAGCCTTTGGGCTGAGCAGTTCTTC. The V gene is TRBV10-3, the J gene TRBJ2-1; no clear D gene. CDR1 is ENHRY and CDR2 is SYGVKD in the germline V gene. The CDR3 is 14 amino acids. V gave up 0 bases and J gave up 9 bases, with 12 bases separating them.

This chain uses TRBV7-3 with TRBJ2-1; D perhaps matches TRBD2 (6 bases). The J call may be incorrect, as the DNA end agrees better with TRBJ2-7. Germline CDR1 SGHTA, CDR2 FQGTGA. This CDR3 is 13 amino acids long. The CDR3 here is CASSLTAGGEQYF. In DNA, the CDR3 is TGTGCCAGCAGCTTAACAGCGGGTGGAGAGCAGTACTTC.

The genes are TRBV3-1 and TRBJ2-1; 8 bases map to TRBD1. The CDR3 length is 13 residues. CDR1 is LGHDT and CDR2 is YNNKEL in the germline V gene (reference sequence). With 3 bases clipped from V and 15 bases from J, the junction kept 10 bases outside the gene matches. The CDR3 spells CASSQGQGARAFF. The CDR3 DNA sequence: TGTGCCAGCAGCCAGGGTCAGGGGGCGCGTGCGTTCTTC.

The genes are TRBV7-9 and TRBJ2-5, with 7 nucleotides matching TRBD2. V was clipped by 5 bases and J by 9 bases; unmatched bases: 12. The germline V gene encodes CDR1 SEHNR and CDR2 FQNEAQ (reference sequence). The CDR3 sequence is 14 residues long. The chain's CDR3 is CASSEFGVREAQYF. CDR3 DNA sequence: TGTGCCAGCAGCGAATTCGGGGTCCGGGAGGCCCAGTACTTC.

In this sample, this clonotype turned up a few times. Here the CDR3 reads CASSVGQGEIEGYTF. The CDR3 DNA is TGTGCCAGCAGCGTGGGACAGGGGGAAATCGAAGGCTACACCTTC. The chain recombines TRBV9 with TRBJ1-2, with 11 positions matching TRBD1. Germline trimming cut 2 bases from V and 8 bases from J; bases unmatched to any gene: 8. Germline V gene data show CDR1 as SGDLS and CDR2 as YYNGEE. This CDR3 is 15 amino acids long.

This clonotype was counted only a few times. The chain couples TRBV29-1 to TRBJ2-5; D may be TRBD2 (5 bases). The ends were cut back, 3 bases at V and 0 bases at J, with 11 bases in the middle. The CDR3 covers 14 residues. The germline gives CDR1 SQVTM, CDR2 ANQGSEA. The CDR3 reads CSVERAGYQETQYF. In nucleotides, the CDR3 is TGCAGCGTTGAGAGGGCCGGTTACCAAGAGACCCAGTACTTC.